This T cell receptor (beta chain) was sequenced during a study of control samples from healthy donors and cancer patients (dated by TCRdb to between 2020 and 2021). Receptors were amplified or captured by the immunoSEQ multiplex PCR assay. TCRdb's version of the immuneACCESS table is confined to in-frame rearrangements and falls short of the full clone set. An unresolved V gene accounts for under half of the shortfall where checked; the remainder is of unknown origin. The sample yields about 86,000 clones; roughly nine tenths were counted once. Clones ranked in the top ten supply 9.5% to 10% of the sample. The germline V and J ends show losses of 4 bases and 2 bases respectively, and no gene match explains 9 bases of the junction. The CDR3 runs 16 amino acids, cysteine and phenylalanine included. Kept here is only the CDR3 DNA, which spans 48 bases and is read in frame from base 1. According to the germline V gene, CDR1 reads SGDLS and CDR2 reads YYNGEE.

In the case of this clone: The antigen it binds to is not known. Per-base qualities were not stored, and no clone one base away is much larger.

Sequenced input: PBMCs. This receptor was identified in a woman aged 45-59 years with colorectal cancer. This receptor chain uses TRBV9 and TRBJ1-2; the junction holds 9 bases that match TRBD1. For the CDR3, the sequence is CASSPPPGQGNYGYTF. The DNA sequence is TGTGCCAGCAGCCCCCCTCCGGGACAGGGAAACTATGGCTACACCTTC.